A selection of T cell receptor beta chains follows, all from one sample in a study of response to subunit inactivated influenza vaccine. One entry per CDR3 protein results from TCRdb running MiXCR on the RT-PCR reads. The top ten clones hold about a tenth of a sample with over 650,000 distinct CDR3 sequences, 15% to 20% of them seen once. This specimen consisted of PBMCs from blood, obtained more than 4 days after vaccination. The source of these receptors is a man aged 50-60 years who received an inactivated influenza vaccine. CDR3s include the opening cysteine and the closing phenylalanine or tryptophan. The order of the fields is V gene, J gene, clone size, D gene, CDR3 protein, CDR3 DNA. D genes are given only for firm matches. The size of a clone is reported for some rows only, either as once, few or many, or as a class for expanded clones.

>TRBV28|TRBJ1-4|-|-
CASSFVRRINEKLFF
TGTGCCAGCAGTTTTGTTCGGAGGATTAATGAAAAACTGTTTTTT
>TRBV4-1|TRBJ2-2|-|-
CASSPHNTGELFF
TGCGCCAGCAGCCCCCATAACACCGGGGAGCTGTTTTTT
>TRBV13|TRBJ2-1|-|TRBD2
CASSRLGLAATGNEQFF
TGTGCCAGCAGCCGCCTGGGACTAGCGGCTACTGGCAATGAGCAGTTCTTC
>TRBV7-8|TRBJ1-5|-|TRBD1
CASSTRTGALPQHF
TGTGCCAGCAGCACACGGACAGGGGCACTGCCCCAGCATTTT
>TRBV18|TRBJ2-7|-|-
CASSPRQGINEQYF
TGTGCCAGCTCACCACGGCAGGGTATTAACGAGCAGTACTTC
>TRBV7-2|TRBJ1-2|-|-
CASSSPNYGYTF
TGTGCCAGCAGCTCACCTAACTATGGCTACACCTTC
>TRBV2|TRBJ2-1|-|-
CASSDAFLAESSYNEQFF
TGTGCCAGCAGTGATGCATTTCTTGCTGAAAGCTCCTACAATGAGCAGTTCTTC
>TRBV28|TRBJ2-7|few|-
CASSLASARRGQYF
TGTGCCAGCAGTTTGGCTAGTGCCAGGCGGGGGCAGTACTTC
>TRBV4-2|TRBJ2-1|-|TRBD2
CASSQVMTSGELYNEQFF
TGTGCCAGCAGCCAAGTGATGACTAGCGGGGAACTCTACAATGAGCAGTTCTTC
>TRBV20-1|TRBJ2-7|-|TRBD2
CSASVLAGLNEQYF
TGCAGTGCTAGTGTGCTAGCGGGCCTCAACGAGCAGTACTTC
>TRBV10-3|TRBJ1-6|few|TRBD1
CAISELDRGSPLHF
TGTGCCATCAGTGAGTTGGACAGGGGTTCACCCCTCCACTTT
>TRBV12-3/TRBV12-4|TRBJ2-7|few|-
CASSLGPGETVPYEQYF
TGTGCCAGCAGTTTAGGTCCGGGGGAGACAGTACCCTACGAGCAGTACTTC
>TRBV29-1|TRBJ2-3|-|TRBD2
CSVQAGARTDTQYF
TGCAGCGTTCAAGCGGGAGCTCGCACAGATACGCAGTATTTT
>TRBV29-1|TRBJ2-7|few|TRBD1
CSVEEPRQGYDEQYF
TGCAGCGTTGAAGAGCCCAGACAGGGGTACGACGAGCAGTACTTC